This TCR beta chain was identified during a study of early T cells in non-severe SARS-CoV-2 infection. Study summary: Unpaired chains resulted from sequencing bulk RNA of unsorted whole blood.

Each cDNA molecule carried a unique molecular identifier. From the 5' RACE reads, TCRdb called clonotypes with MiXCR, one entry per CDR3 protein. Among about 79,000 distinct CDR3 sequences, around 14% were seen once, and the ten largest hold about 6.1%. J lost 6 bases, V lost 5 bases, and 5 bases had no gene match. Germline V lookup: CDR1 MNHEY, CDR2 SVGEGT. The CDR3 runs to 14 residues. Study conclusions and caveats: Anti-spike CD8 specificities were favored by VDJdb matching, whose results missed private and CD4 specificities.

The table lists this clonotype with many counts. The antigen remains unidentified. The receptor was isolated from an adult who was a healthcare worker with PCR-confirmed SARS-CoV-2 infection or an uninfected control (not recorded which). The rearrangement uses TRBV6-2 or TRBV6-3 and TRBJ2-1, with TRBD2 identical over 9 bases. Sample: whole blood. The CDR3 here is CASSDAGGVNEQFF. The DNA of the CDR3 is TGTGCCAGCAGTGATGCGGGAGGGGTCAATGAGCAGTTCTTC.